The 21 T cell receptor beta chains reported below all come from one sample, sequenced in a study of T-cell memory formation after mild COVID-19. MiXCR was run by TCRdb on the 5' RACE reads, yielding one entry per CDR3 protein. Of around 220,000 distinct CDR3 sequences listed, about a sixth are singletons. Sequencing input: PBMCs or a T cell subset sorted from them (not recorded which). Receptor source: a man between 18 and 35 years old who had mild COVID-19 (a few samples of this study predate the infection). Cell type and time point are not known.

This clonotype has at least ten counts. The CDR3: CASSFRQQETQYF. Here the CDR3 DNA reads TGCGCCAGCAGCTTCAGGCAGCAAGAGACCCAGTACTTC. The chain joins TRBV5-1 to TRBJ2-5, with D uncertain. The CDR3 spans 13 residues. The germline V and J ends were trimmed by 2 bases and 2 bases, with 7 bases remaining between them. Germline CDR1 and CDR2: SGHRS and YFSETQ.

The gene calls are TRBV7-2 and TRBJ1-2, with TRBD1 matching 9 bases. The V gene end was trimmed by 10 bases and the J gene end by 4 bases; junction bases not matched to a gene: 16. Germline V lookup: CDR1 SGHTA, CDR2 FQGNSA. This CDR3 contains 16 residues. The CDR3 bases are TGTGCCATCACGGGGCGGGGACAGGGAGTCGGCTATGGCTACACCTTC. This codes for CAITGRGQGVGYGYTF.

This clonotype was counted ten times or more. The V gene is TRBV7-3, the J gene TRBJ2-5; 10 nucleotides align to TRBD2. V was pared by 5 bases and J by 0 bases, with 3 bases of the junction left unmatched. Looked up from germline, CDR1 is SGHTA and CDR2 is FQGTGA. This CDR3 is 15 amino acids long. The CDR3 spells CASSLAGVDQETQYF. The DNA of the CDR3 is TGTGCCAGCAGCCTAGCGGGGGTGGACCAAGAGACCCAGTACTTC.

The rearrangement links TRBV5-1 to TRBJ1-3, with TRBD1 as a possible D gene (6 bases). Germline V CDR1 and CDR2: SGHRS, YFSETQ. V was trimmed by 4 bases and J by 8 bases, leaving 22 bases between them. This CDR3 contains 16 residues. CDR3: CASSISYQGFADTIYF. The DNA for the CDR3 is TGCGCCAGCAGCATATCGTACCAGGGGTTCGCGGACACCATATATTTT.

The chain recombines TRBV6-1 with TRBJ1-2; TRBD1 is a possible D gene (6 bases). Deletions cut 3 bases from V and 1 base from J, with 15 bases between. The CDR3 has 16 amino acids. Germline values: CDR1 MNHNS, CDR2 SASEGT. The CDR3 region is CASSENWGALNYGYTF. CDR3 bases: TGTGCCAGCAGTGAGAACTGGGGGGCGCTTAACTATGGCTACACCTTC.

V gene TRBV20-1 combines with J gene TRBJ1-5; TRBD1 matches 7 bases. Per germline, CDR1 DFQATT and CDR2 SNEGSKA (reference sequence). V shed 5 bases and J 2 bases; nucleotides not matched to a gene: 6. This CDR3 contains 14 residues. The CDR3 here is CSAGRGIGNQPQHF. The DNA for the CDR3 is TGCAGTGCTGGCAGGGGGATCGGCAATCAGCCCCAGCATTTT.

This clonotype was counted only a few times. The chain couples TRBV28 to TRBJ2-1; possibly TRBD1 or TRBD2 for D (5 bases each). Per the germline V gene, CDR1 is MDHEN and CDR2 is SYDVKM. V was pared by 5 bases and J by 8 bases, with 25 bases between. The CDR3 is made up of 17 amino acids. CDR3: CASSLKIRDGVVDEQFF. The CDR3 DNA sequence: TGTGCCAGCAGTCTCAAAATAAGGGACGGGGTGGTCGATGAGCAGTTCTTC.

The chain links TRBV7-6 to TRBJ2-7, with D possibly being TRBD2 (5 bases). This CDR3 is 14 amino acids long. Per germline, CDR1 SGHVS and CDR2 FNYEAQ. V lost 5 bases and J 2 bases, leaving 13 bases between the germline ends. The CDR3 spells CASSAARGPYEQYF. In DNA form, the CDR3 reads TGTGCCAGCAGCGCCGCCCGAGGGCCCTACGAGCAGTACTTC.

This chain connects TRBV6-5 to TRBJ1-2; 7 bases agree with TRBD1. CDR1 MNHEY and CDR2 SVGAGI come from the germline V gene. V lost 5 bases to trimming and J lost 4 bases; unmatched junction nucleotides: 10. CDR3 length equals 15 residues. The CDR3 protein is CASSTNRGSGYGYTF. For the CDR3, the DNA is TGTGCCAGCAGTACGAACAGGGGAAGCGGCTATGGCTACACCTTC.

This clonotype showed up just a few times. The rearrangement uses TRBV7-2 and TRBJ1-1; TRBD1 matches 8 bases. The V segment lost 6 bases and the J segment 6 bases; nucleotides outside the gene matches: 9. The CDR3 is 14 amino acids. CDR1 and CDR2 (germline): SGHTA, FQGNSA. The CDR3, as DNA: TGTGCCAGCAGTGACAGGGGAGTCTACTCTGAAGCTTTCTTT. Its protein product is CASSDRGVYSEAFF.

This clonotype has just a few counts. CDR3 residues: CASSGDIGADTQYF. CDR3 nucleotides: TGTGCCAGCAGCGGGGACATTGGGGCAGATACGCAGTATTTT. The chain carries TRBV5-4 and TRBJ2-3; D might be TRBD1 (6 bases). V dropped 4 bases and J dropped 4 bases, with 13 bases sitting between them. Per the germline V gene, CDR1 is SGHNT and CDR2 is YYREEE (reference sequence). The CDR3 length is 14 residues.

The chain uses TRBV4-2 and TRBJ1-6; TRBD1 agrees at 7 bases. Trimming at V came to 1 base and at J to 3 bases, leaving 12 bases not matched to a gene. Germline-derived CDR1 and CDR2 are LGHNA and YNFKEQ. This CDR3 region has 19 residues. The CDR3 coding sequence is TGTGCCAGCAGCCAAGGGCCCGGGACAGAAGGCCTCTATAATTCACCCCTCCACTTT. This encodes CASSQGPGTEGLYNSPLHF.

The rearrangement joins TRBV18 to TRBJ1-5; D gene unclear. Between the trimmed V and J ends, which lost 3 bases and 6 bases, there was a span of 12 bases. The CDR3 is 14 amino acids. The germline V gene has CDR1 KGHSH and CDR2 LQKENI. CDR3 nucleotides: TGTGCCAGCTCACCGGGGAGAACATCTCAGCCCCAGCATTTT. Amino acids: CASSPGRTSQPQHF.

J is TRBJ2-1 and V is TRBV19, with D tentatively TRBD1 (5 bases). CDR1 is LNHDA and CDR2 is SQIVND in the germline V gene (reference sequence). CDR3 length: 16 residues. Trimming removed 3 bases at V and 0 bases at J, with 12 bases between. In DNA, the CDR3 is TGTGCCAGTAGTATCGGACACTTGAGCTCCTACAATGAGCAGTTCTTC. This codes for CASSIGHLSSYNEQFF.

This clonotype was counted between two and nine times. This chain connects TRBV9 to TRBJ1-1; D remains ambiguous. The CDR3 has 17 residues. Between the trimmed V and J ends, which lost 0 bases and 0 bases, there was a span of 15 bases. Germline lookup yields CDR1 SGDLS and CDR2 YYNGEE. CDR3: CASSVGSVAGLNTEAFF. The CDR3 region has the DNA TGTGCCAGCAGCGTAGGGTCCGTCGCGGGGTTGAACACTGAAGCTTTCTTT.

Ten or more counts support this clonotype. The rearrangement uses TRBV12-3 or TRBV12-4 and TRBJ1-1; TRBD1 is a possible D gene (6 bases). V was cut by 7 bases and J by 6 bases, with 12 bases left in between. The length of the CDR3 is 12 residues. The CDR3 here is CASTREGAEAFF. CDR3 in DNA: TGTGCCAGCACCCGGGAGGGGGCTGAAGCTTTCTTT.

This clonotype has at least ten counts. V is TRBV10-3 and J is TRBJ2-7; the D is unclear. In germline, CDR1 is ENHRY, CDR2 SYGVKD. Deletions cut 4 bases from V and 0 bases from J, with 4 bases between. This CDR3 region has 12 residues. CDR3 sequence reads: CAISAGSYEQYF. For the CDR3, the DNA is TGTGCCATCAGTGCGGGCTCCTACGAGCAGTACTTC.

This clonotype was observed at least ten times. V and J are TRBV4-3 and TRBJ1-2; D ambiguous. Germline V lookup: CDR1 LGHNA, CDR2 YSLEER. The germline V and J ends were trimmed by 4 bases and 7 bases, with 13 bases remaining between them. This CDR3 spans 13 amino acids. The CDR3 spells CASSPTVAGGYTF. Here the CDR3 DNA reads TGCGCCAGCAGCCCGACCGTTGCTGGTGGCTACACCTTC.

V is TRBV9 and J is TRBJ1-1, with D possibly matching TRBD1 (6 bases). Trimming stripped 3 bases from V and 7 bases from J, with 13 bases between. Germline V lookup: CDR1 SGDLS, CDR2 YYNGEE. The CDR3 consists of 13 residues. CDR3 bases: TGTGCCAGCAGCGCAAAATTACAGGGTGAAGCTTTCTTT. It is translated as CASSAKLQGEAFF. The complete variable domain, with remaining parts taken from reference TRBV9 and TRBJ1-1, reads DSGVTQTPKHLITATGQRVTLRCSPRSGDLSVYWYQQSLDQGLQFLIQYYNGEERAKGNILERFSAQQFPDLHSELNLSSLELGDSALYFCASSAKLQGEAFFGQGTRLTVV.

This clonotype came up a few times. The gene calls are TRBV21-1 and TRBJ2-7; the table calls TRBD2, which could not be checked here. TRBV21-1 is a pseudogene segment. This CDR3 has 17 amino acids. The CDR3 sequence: CASSLPLKGPLPYEQYF. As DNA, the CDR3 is TGTGCCAGCAGCCTACCCCTCAAGGGTCCTCTCCCCTACGAGCAGTACTTC.

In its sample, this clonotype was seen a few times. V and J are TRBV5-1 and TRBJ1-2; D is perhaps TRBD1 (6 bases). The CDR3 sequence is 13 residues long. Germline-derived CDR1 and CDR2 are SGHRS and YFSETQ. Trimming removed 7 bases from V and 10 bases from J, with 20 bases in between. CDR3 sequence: CASGFTLQGDYTF. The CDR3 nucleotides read TGCGCCAGCGGGTTTACGTTACAGGGAGACTACACCTTC.